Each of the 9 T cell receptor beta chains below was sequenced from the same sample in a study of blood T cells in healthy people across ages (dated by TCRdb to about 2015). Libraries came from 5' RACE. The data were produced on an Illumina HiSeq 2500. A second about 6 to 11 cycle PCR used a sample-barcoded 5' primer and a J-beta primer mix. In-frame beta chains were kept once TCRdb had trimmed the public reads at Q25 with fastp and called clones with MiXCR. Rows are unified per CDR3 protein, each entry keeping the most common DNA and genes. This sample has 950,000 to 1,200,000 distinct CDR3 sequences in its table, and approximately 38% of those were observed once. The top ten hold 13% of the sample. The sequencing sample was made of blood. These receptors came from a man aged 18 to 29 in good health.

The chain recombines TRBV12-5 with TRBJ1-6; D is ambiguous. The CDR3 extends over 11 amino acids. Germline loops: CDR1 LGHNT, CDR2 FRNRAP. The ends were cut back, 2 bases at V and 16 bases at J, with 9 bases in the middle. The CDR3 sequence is CASGLKQALHF. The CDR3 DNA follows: TGTGCTAGTGGTTTGAAGCAGGCACTCCACTTT.

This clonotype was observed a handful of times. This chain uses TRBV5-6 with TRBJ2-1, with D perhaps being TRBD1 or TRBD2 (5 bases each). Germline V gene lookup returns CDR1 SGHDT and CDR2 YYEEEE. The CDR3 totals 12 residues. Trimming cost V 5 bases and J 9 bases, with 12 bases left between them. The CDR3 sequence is CASSSPGTEQFF. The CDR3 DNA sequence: TGTGCCAGCAGTTCCCCAGGGACTGAGCAGTTCTTC.

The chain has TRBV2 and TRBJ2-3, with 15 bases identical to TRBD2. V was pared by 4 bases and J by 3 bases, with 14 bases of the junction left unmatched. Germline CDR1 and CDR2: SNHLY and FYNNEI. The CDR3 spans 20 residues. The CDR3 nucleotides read TGTGCCAGCAGTGGTTTCCCAACGCACGGACTAGCGGGAGGGACAGATACGCAGTATTTT. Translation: CASSGFPTHGLAGGTDTQYF.

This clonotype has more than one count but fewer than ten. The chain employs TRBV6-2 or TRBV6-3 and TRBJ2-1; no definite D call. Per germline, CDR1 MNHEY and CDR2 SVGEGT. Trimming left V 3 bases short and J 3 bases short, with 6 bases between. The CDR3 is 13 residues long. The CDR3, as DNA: TGTGCCAGCAGTTATTGGGTCTACAATGAGCAGTTCTTC. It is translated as CASSYWVYNEQFF.

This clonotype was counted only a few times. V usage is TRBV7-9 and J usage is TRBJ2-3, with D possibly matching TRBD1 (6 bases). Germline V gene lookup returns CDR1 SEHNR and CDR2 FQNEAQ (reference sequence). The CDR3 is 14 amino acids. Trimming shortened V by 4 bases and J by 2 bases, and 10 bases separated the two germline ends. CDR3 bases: TGTGCCAGCAGCTCCACAGGGCCCACAGATACGCAGTATTTT. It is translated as CASSSTGPTDTQYF. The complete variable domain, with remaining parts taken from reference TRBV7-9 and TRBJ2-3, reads DTGVSQNPRHKITKRGQNVTFRCDPISEHNRLYWYRQTLGQGPEFLTYFQNEAQLEKSRLLSDRFSAERPKGSFSTLEIQRTEQGDSAMYLCASSSTGPTDTQYFGPGTRLTVL.

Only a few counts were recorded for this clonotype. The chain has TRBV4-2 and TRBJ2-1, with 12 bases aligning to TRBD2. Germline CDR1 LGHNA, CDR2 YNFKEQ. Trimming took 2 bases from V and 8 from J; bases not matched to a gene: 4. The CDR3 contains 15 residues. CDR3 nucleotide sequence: TGTGCCAGCAGCCAAAGACTAGCGGGGGAATATGAGCAGTTCTTC. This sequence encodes CASSQRLAGEYEQFF.

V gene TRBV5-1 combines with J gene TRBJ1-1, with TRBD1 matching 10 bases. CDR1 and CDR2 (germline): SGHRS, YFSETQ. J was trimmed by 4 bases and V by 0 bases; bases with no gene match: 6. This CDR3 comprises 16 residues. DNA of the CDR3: TGCGCCAGCAGCTTGGGACAGGGGGCTCCGAGCACTGAAGCTTTCTTT. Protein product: CASSLGQGAPSTEAFF.

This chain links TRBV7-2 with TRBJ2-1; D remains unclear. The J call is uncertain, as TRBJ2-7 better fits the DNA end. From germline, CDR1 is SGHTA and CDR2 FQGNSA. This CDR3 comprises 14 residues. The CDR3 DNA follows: TGTGCCAGCAGGATGGCGGAATCCTACAATGAGCAGTACTTC. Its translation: CASRMAESYNEQYF.

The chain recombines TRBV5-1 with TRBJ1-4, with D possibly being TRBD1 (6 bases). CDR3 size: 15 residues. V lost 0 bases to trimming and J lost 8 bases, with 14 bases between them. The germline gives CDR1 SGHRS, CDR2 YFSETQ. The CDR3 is CASSLVSGAEEKLFF. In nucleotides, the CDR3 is TGCGCCAGCAGCTTGGTTTCGGGGGCCGAGGAAAAACTGTTTTTT.